The 20 T cell receptor beta chains below were found in one sample sequenced in a study of vaccination effects on CD4 cells after COVID-19. Their target antigens are unknown. ViraFEST expansion of antigen-specific CD4+ T cells with viral peptide pools preceded sequencing. At the end of roughly 9 days of culture, CD4+ T cells were isolated. Vaccine recipients lacked prior SARS-CoV-2 infection and had negative nucleocapsid antibodies. The repertoire was sequenced with immunoSEQ multiplex PCR; TCRdb's copy has only in-frame clones and lacks some. The profile shows roughly 19,000 clones, about 65% of them singletons. This material consisted of CD4+ T cells from PBMCs cultured with HCoV-NL63 spike peptides, taken before COVID-19 vaccination. The receptors shown here come from a human donor who received a COVID-19 vaccine.

The chain joins TRBV5-5 to TRBJ2-7, with 9 positions matching TRBD1. The germline CDR1 and CDR2 sequences are SGHKS and YYEKEE (reference sequence). After removal of 3 bases from V and 5 bases from J, the junction contained 9 bases not matched to a gene. The CDR3 has 15 residues. The CDR3 sequence: CASSWGQGSSHEQYF. The CDR3 region has the DNA TGTGCCAGCAGCTGGGGACAGGGTTCTTCTCACGAGCAGTACTTC.

The rearrangement uses TRBV24-1 and TRBJ2-1; TRBD2 matches 7 bases. CDR3 size: 18 residues. Losses at the gene ends were 5 bases for V and 0 bases for J; bases not matched to a gene: 12. CDR1 is KGHDR, CDR2 SFDVKD, per germline. DNA of the CDR3: TGTGCCACCAGTGGCCCGACCGTGGGCGGGAGCTCCTACAATGAGCAGTTCTTC. It specifies CATSGPTVGGSSYNEQFF.

Points on this clone: Other DNA sequences in the same sample also yield this CDR3. The V call is TRBV20-1, the J call TRBJ2-4; 7 bases fit TRBD1. This CDR3 is 16 amino acids long. Per the germline V gene, CDR1 is DFQATT and CDR2 is SNEGSKA (reference sequence). Trimming removed 3 bases from V and 0 bases from J; junction bases left unmatched: 8. CDR3 nucleotide sequence: TGCAGTGCTAGTCGTAAGGGGGCATCAGCCAAAAACATTCAGTACTTC. Its translation is CSASRKGASAKNIQYF.

The chain combines TRBV10-3 with TRBJ2-2; possibly TRBD2 for D (5 bases). The CDR3 runs to 14 residues. Trimming removed 10 bases from V and 0 bases from J, with 12 bases in between. Germline V gene sequence: CDR1 ENHRY, CDR2 SYGVKD. This CDR3 reads CATQPDSNTGELFF. The CDR3 DNA reads as TGTGCCACCCAGCCGGACTCGAACACCGGGGAGCTGTTTTTT.

The V call is TRBV6-4, the J call TRBJ2-3; 11 nucleotides line up with TRBD1. Losses at the gene ends were 4 bases for V and 3 bases for J; bases not matched to a gene: 3. The CDR3 has 15 residues. Germline V gene sequence: CDR1 MRHNA, CDR2 SNTAGT. The CDR3 is CASSGGQGATDTQYF. CDR3 bases: TGTGCCAGCAGTGGAGGACAGGGGGCTACAGATACGCAGTATTTT.

The chain joins TRBV30 to TRBJ2-2, with TRBD2 matching over 8 bases. This CDR3 is built from 15 residues. Germline V lookup: CDR1 GTSNPN, CDR2 SVGIG (reference sequence). Trimming cost V 4 bases and J 6 bases; bases outside gene matches: 10. CDR3 amino acids: CAWTLGGGPAGELFF. DNA of the CDR3: TGTGCCTGGACCCTCGGCGGGGGGCCGGCCGGGGAGCTGTTTTTT.

This chain links TRBV29-1 with TRBJ2-1; no firm D call. V shed 8 bases and J shed 0 bases, with 11 bases lying between them. The CDR3 runs to 13 residues. Per germline, CDR1 SQVTM and CDR2 ANQGSEA. CDR3: CSLSDLSYNEQFF. In nucleotides, the CDR3 is TGCAGCCTGTCGGACCTCTCCTACAATGAGCAGTTCTTC.

This chain uses TRBV2 with TRBJ2-2; TRBD2 might be the D (5 bases). The germline V and J ends were trimmed by 6 bases and 4 bases, with 9 bases remaining between them. The CDR3 is made up of 13 amino acids. CDR1 and CDR2 from the germline V gene are SNHLY and FYNNEI. In DNA, the CDR3 is TGTGCCAGCAGGCTCGGGGTCACCGGGGAGCTGTTTTTT. This codes for CASRLGVTGELFF.

V gene TRBV10-3 combines with J gene TRBJ2-1; 7 bases align to TRBD2. With V trimmed by 6 bases and J by 7 bases, 9 bases remained unmatched. The CDR3 contains 14 residues. Germline CDR1 reads ENHRY; CDR2 reads SYGVKD. The CDR3 DNA reads TGTGCCATCAGAGAATCGACGGGGGGTAATGAGCAGTTCTTC. It translates to CAIRESTGGNEQFF.

This clone was found once. The V gene is TRBV6-5, the J gene TRBJ2-3; D gene unclear. The CDR3 spans 13 residues. Trimming left V 7 bases short and J 4 bases short, with 12 bases between. Germline V gives CDR1 MNHEY, CDR2 SVGAGI. CDR3 DNA: TGTGCCAGCAATTTGGTTGGGGCAGATACGCAGTATTTT. Encoded protein: CASNLVGADTQYF.

The chain combines TRBV2 with TRBJ1-5; D is unclear. CDR3 length: 12 residues. Germline V gene lookup returns CDR1 SNHLY and CDR2 FYNNEI. The ends were cut back, 4 bases at V and 4 bases at J, with 5 bases in the middle. The CDR3: CASSVVNQPQHF. The CDR3 DNA sequence: TGTGCCAGCAGTGTAGTAAATCAGCCCCAGCATTTT.

The rearrangement joins TRBV5-1 to TRBJ1-2; no clear D gene. Germline V lookup: CDR1 SGHRS, CDR2 YFSETQ. CDR3 size: 16 residues. Trimming pared 4 bases from V and 6 bases from J, leaving 22 bases between. The CDR3: CASSPPDGVLGDGYTF. The CDR3 DNA reads as TGCGCCAGCAGCCCCCCGGATGGGGTATTGGGAGATGGCTACACCTTC.

The V and J genes are TRBV18 and TRBJ2-7; D is unclear. V dropped 5 bases and J dropped 7 bases, with 12 bases sitting between them. The CDR3 extends over 12 amino acids. Germline CDR1 KGHSH, CDR2 LQKENI. In DNA form, the CDR3 reads TGTGCCAGCTCAAGGTCCCAGAGAGAGCAGTACTTC. It encodes CASSRSQREQYF.

This chain joins TRBV18 and TRBJ1-4; the D is unclear. The germline gives CDR1 KGHSH, CDR2 LQKENI. The CDR3 is 15 residues long. V was trimmed by 2 bases and J by 0 bases, leaving 7 bases between them. The CDR3 reads CASSPRMTTNEKLFF. The CDR3, as DNA: TGTGCCAGCTCACCAAGGATGACAACTAATGAAAAACTGTTTTTT.

This rearrangement joins TRBV19 to TRBJ2-3; 12 bases fit TRBD2. This CDR3 spans 15 amino acids. Germline V lookup: CDR1 LNHDA, CDR2 SQIVND (reference sequence). With 5 bases clipped from V and 4 bases from J, the junction kept 4 bases outside the gene matches. CDR3 bases: TGTGCCAGTAGTCCTAGCGGGGGGGGGTCAGATACGCAGTATTTT. Translating it yields CASSPSGGGSDTQYF. Combining the CDR3 with reference TRBV19 and TRBJ2-3 gives the whole variable domain DGGITQSPKYLFRKEGQNVTLSCEQNLNHDAMYWYRQDPGQGLRLIYYSQIVNDFQKGDIAEGYSVSREKKESFPLTVTSAQKNPTAFYLCASSPSGGGSDTQYFGPGTRLTVL.

This chain joins TRBV18 and TRBJ2-1; D might be TRBD2 (5 bases). CDR1 KGHSH and CDR2 LQKENI come from the germline V gene. With 4 bases removed from V and 10 bases from J, the gap between germline ends came to 14 bases. This CDR3 region has 13 residues. In nucleotides, the CDR3 is TGTGCCAGCTCACTTTATACCGGGAACGAGCAGTTCTTC. The encoded protein is CASSLYTGNEQFF.

This rearrangement joins TRBV6-5 to TRBJ2-5, with 11 bases identical to TRBD2. Germline loops: CDR1 MNHEY, CDR2 SVGAGI. The CDR3 extends over 16 amino acids. V shed 2 bases, J shed 4 bases, and the junction held 6 bases outside the gene matches. CDR3 in DNA: TGTGCCAGCAGTTACCAGACCGGGACTAGCGGAGAGACCCAGTACTTC. Protein sequence: CASSYQTGTSGETQYF.

V is TRBV13 and J is TRBJ1-2; D is perhaps TRBD1 (6 bases). The CDR3 has 13 residues. Trimming took off 5 bases at V and 1 base at J, with 8 bases between the two ends. Germline lookup yields CDR1 PRHDT and CDR2 FYEKMQ (reference sequence). Here the CDR3 reads CASSQQGNYGYTF. The CDR3 region has the DNA TGTGCCAGCAGCCAACAGGGTAACTATGGCTACACCTTC.

V gene TRBV7-9 combines with J gene TRBJ1-1; TRBD1 is a possible D gene (5 bases). CDR3 length equals 14 residues. The V and J ends lost 7 bases and 7 bases respectively, with 19 bases between them. Germline V gene sequence: CDR1 SEHNR, CDR2 FQNEAQ (reference sequence). CDR3 sequence: CASNTGVLTGEAFF. CDR3 in DNA: TGTGCCAGCAACACGGGGGTCCTTACCGGTGAAGCTTTCTTT.

The chain carries TRBV15 and TRBJ1-1; D unclear. CDR1 and CDR2 from the germline V gene are LNHNV and YYDKDF (reference sequence). The CDR3 loop spans 12 amino acids. Trimming took off 1 base at V and 3 bases at J, with 3 bases between the two ends. The CDR3 sequence: CATSRGDTEAFF. The DNA for the CDR3 is TGTGCCACCAGCAGAGGGGACACTGAAGCTTTCTTT. The full variable domain, with the rest looked up from reference TRBV15 and TRBJ1-1, is DAMVIQNPRYQVTQFGKPVTLSCSQTLNHNVMYWYQQKSSQAPKLLFHYYDKDFNNEADTPDNFQSRRPNTSFCFLDIRSPGLGDTAMYLCATSRGDTEAFFGQGTRLTVV.